What follows describes a single TCR beta chain. Its antigen remains unknown. Assay: immunoSEQ multiplex PCR; the TCRdb copy retains only in-frame clones and omits some. The repertoire holds under 300,000 clones, more than 70% seen once, with about 5% in the top ten. The sample comes from a study of cytotoxic CD8 clonotypes in ibrutinib-treated CLL. Study overall: Mean per-sample yields comprised 255,043 productive templates and 94,082 productive rearrangements. Study results and limitations: Public clonotypes, found uncommonly, either contracted or stayed stable on treatment.

Investigators sourced 1.5 to 2 micrograms of genomic DNA from cryopreserved PBMCs for TCR beta libraries. V lost 1 base and J lost 10; bases outside the gene matches: 10. The CDR3 sequence is 17 residues long. CDR1 and CDR2 from the germline V gene are MNHEY and SMNVEV (reference sequence). The rearrangement links TRBV27 to TRBJ2-1, with 13 bases fitting TRBD2. The source of this sequence is a human donor with chronic lymphocytic leukemia. The sequences come from PBMCs, collected at disease progression, from a patient treated with ibrutinib. The chain's CDR3 is CASSLLGGLAGPVEQFF. DNA for the CDR3: TGTGCCAGCAGTTTATTGGGGGGACTAGCGGGACCAGTGGAGCAGTTCTTC.